A single sample is the source of the 29 T cell receptor beta chains below, sequenced in a study of T cell repertoires in cytomegalovirus infection. Via MiXCR, TCRdb re-called the reads, giving one row per CDR3 protein. Found here are under 100,000 distinct CDR3 sequences, more than 3% of them singletons; the top ten hold over 4.5%. Sequenced sample: PBMCs. The receptors originated from a human donor in good health (CMV status not recorded). Some clones in this sample may be carry-over from other donors' samples.

Many counts were recorded for this clonotype. The chain couples TRBV7-6 to TRBJ1-5; no reliable D call. V was cut by 3 bases and J by 7 bases, with 13 bases left in between. Germline loops: CDR1 SGHVS, CDR2 FNYEAQ. CDR3 length equals 14 residues. The CDR3 sequence is CASSLGSLGQPQHF. The CDR3 DNA reads TGTGCCAGCAGCTTGGGCAGCCTGGGGCAGCCCCAGCATTTT.

The sample holds many counts of this clonotype. This chain uses TRBV28 with TRBJ2-5; maybe TRBD1 (6 bases). Trimming cost V 6 bases and J 2 bases, with 19 bases left between them. Looked up from germline, CDR1 is MDHEN and CDR2 is SYDVKM. The CDR3 length is 16 residues. The CDR3 DNA reads as TGTGCCAGCAGCACCCGAAGGGGGACACTTCAAGAGACCCAGTACTTC. Translating gives CASSTRRGTLQETQYF.

This clonotype was seen many times. V and J are TRBV28 and TRBJ1-1; tentative D call: TRBD1 (6 bases). The CDR3 covers 14 residues. Trimming removed 7 bases at V and 3 bases at J, with 15 bases between. The germline gives CDR1 MDHEN, CDR2 SYDVKM. In nucleotides, the CDR3 is TGTGCCAGCAATCAAGGGGGGCATGACACTGAAGCTTTCTTT. This translates into CASNQGGHDTEAFF. The whole variable domain, filled in from reference TRBV28 and TRBJ1-1, reads DVKVTQSSRYLVKRTGEKVFLECVQDMDHENMFWYRQDPGLGLRLIYFSYDVKMKEKGDIPEGYSVSREKKERFSLILESASTNQTSMYLCASNQGGHDTEAFFGQGTRLTVV.

This clonotype was observed at least ten times. The chain is built from TRBV28 and TRBJ2-3; D gene uncertain. Germline CDR1 is MDHEN and CDR2 is SYDVKM. Trimming left V 2 bases short and J 6 bases short, with 9 bases between. The CDR3 spans 13 residues. The CDR3 DNA reads as TGTGCCAGCAGTTTAGGAGCTACCGATACGCAGTATTTT. Amino acid sequence: CASSLGATDTQYF. The full variable domain, its missing parts supplied by reference TRBV28 and TRBJ2-3, is DVKVTQSSRYLVKRTGEKVFLECVQDMDHENMFWYRQDPGLGLRLIYFSYDVKMKEKGDIPEGYSVSREKKERFSLILESASTNQTSMYLCASSLGATDTQYFGPGTRLTVL.

Turning to this clonotype: A single base separates this from a much larger clone, so it may be a read error. The chain is built from TRBV4-3 and TRBJ2-5; D is undetermined. Germline V gene data show CDR1 as LGHNA and CDR2 as YSLEER. The CDR3 covers 14 residues. This chain's CDR3 is CSSSLGRLQETQYF. The CDR3 DNA follows: TGCTCCAGCAGCCTTGGACGGTTGCAAGAGACCCAGTACTTC.

This clonotype was seen ten or more times. V and J are TRBV7-6 and TRBJ1-6; D might be TRBD1 (5 bases). Trimming shortened V by 6 bases and J by 11 bases, and 17 bases separated the two germline ends. Germline CDR1 and CDR2: SGHVS and FNYEAQ. The CDR3 has 14 residues. CDR3 region: CASRPGPYAAPLHF. The DNA of the CDR3 is TGTGCCAGCAGGCCGGGACCCTATGCCGCACCCCTCCACTTT.

This clonotype was recorded many times. This chain uses TRBV3-1 with TRBJ1-1; D not certain. Germline-derived CDR1 and CDR2 are LGHDT and YNNKEL (reference sequence). This CDR3 spans 13 amino acids. V was clipped by 3 bases and J by 1 base, with 6 bases between them. CDR3 loop: CASSHKKNTEAFF. CDR3 in DNA: TGTGCCAGCAGCCACAAGAAGAACACTGAAGCTTTCTTT.

This clonotype was seen many times. The chain joins TRBV6-2 or TRBV6-3 to TRBJ2-7; D remains unclear. Germline CDR1 MNHEY, CDR2 SVGEGT. The CDR3 spans 11 residues. V was trimmed by 8 bases and J by 5 bases, leaving 10 bases between them. CDR3 nucleotide sequence: TGTGCCAGCGGGATGTCCCACGAGCAGTACTTC. This translates into CASGMSHEQYF.

This clonotype was seen repeatedly, ten times or more. The rearrangement uses TRBV28 and TRBJ2-7; D ambiguous. Between the trimmed V and J ends, which lost 3 bases and 6 bases, there was a span of 15 bases. CDR3 length equals 14 residues. In germline, CDR1 is MDHEN, CDR2 SYDVKM. CDR3 coding DNA: TGTGCCAGCAGTTTGATTCAGGTGGTGAGCGAGCAGTACTTC. Protein: CASSLIQVVSEQYF.

This clonotype is judged medium-sized. The rearrangement joins TRBV19 to TRBJ1-6, with no clear D. This CDR3 contains 15 residues. CDR1 and CDR2 (germline): LNHDA, SQIVND (reference sequence). The V end was cut by 2 bases, the J end by 0 bases, with 5 bases between. CDR3 protein: CASSIIHSYNSPLHF. In nucleotides, the CDR3 is TGTGCCAGTAGTATAATCCACTCCTATAATTCACCCCTCCACTTT. Full variable domain (missing parts from reference TRBV19 and TRBJ1-6): DGGITQSPKYLFRKEGQNVTLSCEQNLNHDAMYWYRQDPGQGLRLIYYSQIVNDFQKGDIAEGYSVSREKKESFPLTVTSAQKNPTAFYLCASSIIHSYNSPLHFGNGTRLTVT.

This clonotype was found many times. The chain uses TRBV20-1 and TRBJ1-1, with D hard to call. CDR1 DFQATT and CDR2 SNEGSKA come from the germline V gene (reference sequence). The CDR3 spans 13 residues. V was trimmed by 3 bases and J by 1 base, leaving 9 bases between them. The CDR3 loop reads CSARSQANTEAFF. In DNA form, the CDR3 reads TGCAGTGCTAGGTCTCAGGCGAACACTGAAGCTTTCTTT.

Ten or more counts support this clonotype. One junction end does not reproduce the germline sequence, and a read error may be involved. DNA for the CDR3: TGTGTCAGCAGCTTGGGACCGACAGGGGATTATGGCTACACCTTC. Residues: CVSSLGPTGDYGYTF. This sequence joins TRBV5-5 and TRBJ1-2; 8 nucleotides match TRBD1. Germline values: CDR1 SGHKS, CDR2 YYEKEE (reference sequence). The CDR3 length is 15 residues. Variable domain in full (rest from reference TRBV5-5 and TRBJ1-2): DAGVTQSPTHLIKTRGQQVTLRCSPISGHKSVSWYQQVLGQGPQFIFQYYEKEERGRGNFPDRFSARQFPNYSSELNVNALLLGDSALYLCVSSLGPTGDYGYTFGSGTRLTVV.

In this sample, this clonotype turned up once. This could be a read error, since a much larger clone is one nucleotide away. J is TRBJ1-2 and V is TRBV4-3, with D unclear. The germline V gene encodes CDR1 LGHNA and CDR2 YSLEER. With 3 bases removed from V and 1 base from J, the gap between germline ends came to 15 bases. The CDR3 totals 16 residues. CDR3 loop: CASSHEGEGVNYGYTF. CDR3 sequence (DNA): TGCGCCAGCAGCCACGAGGGAGAGGGAGTTAACTATGGCTACACCTTC.

This clonotype was observed many times. The chain combines TRBV12-3 or TRBV12-4 with TRBJ1-2; the match to TRBD1 covers 7 bases. Unmatched junction bases numbered 6, after V lost 5 bases and J lost 3 bases. The CDR3 totals 14 residues. Here the CDR3 DNA reads TGTGCCAGCAGTCTACTCCAGGGGGACTATGGCTACACCTTC. It yields the protein CASSLLQGDYGYTF.

In its sample, this clonotype was seen many times. The chain carries TRBV7-2 and TRBJ1-1; unclear D gene. This CDR3 contains 11 residues. Per germline, CDR1 SGHTA and CDR2 FQGNSA. Deletions cut 2 bases from V and 7 bases from J, with 5 bases between. CDR3 nucleotides: TGTGCCAGCAGCTTAAAGGATGAAGCTTTCTTT. Residues: CASSLKDEAFF.

This clonotype was detected ten times or more. CDR3 sequence reads: CASSLGPRTGELFF. The CDR3 bases are TGTGCCAGCAGCTTAGGCCCCCGGACCGGGGAGCTGTTTTTT. The V and J genes are TRBV11-2 and TRBJ2-2, with D unresolved. The CDR3 loop spans 14 amino acids. Germline CDR1 and CDR2: SGHAT and FQNNGV. Trimming left V 1 base short and J 5 bases short, with 8 bases between.

In its sample, this clonotype was seen many times. In DNA, the CDR3 is TGTGCCACTACCGGGTGGGGTTACGGCAACACTGAAGCTTTCTTT. Translation gives CATTGWGYGNTEAFF. The rearrangement joins TRBV10-3 to TRBJ1-1; no reliable D call. Germline V gene sequence: CDR1 ENHRY, CDR2 SYGVKD. The CDR3 runs 15 residues. V lost 10 bases and J lost 2, with 20 bases in between.

This clonotype was picked up many times. The V gene is TRBV12-5, the J gene TRBJ2-5; TRBD2 is a possible D gene (6 bases). The V gene's germline CDR1 is LGHNT and CDR2 FRNRAP. The CDR3 consists of 13 residues. Trimming pared 1 base from V and 3 bases from J, leaving 6 bases between. CDR3 amino acids: CASGLGTKETQYF. The CDR3 DNA sequence: TGTGCTAGTGGTTTGGGGACTAAAGAGACCCAGTACTTC. Full variable domain (remainder filled in from reference TRBV12-5 and TRBJ2-5): DARVTQTPRHKVTEMGQEVTMRCQPILGHNTVFWYRQTMMQGLELLAYFRNRAPLDDSGMPKDRFSAEMPDATLATLKIQPSEPRDSAVYFCASGLGTKETQYFGPGTRLLVL.

This clonotype was recorded at least ten times. The chain joins TRBV7-2 to TRBJ1-1; D gene uncertain. The CDR3 length is 13 residues. The V gene lost 5 bases and the J gene lost 4 bases, with 11 bases spanning the gap. CDR1 and CDR2 from the germline V gene are SGHTA and FQGNSA. This CDR3 is CASSTVVITEAFF. In nucleotides, the CDR3 is TGTGCCAGCAGCACCGTCGTGATCACTGAAGCTTTCTTT.

This clonotype was seen many times. The V call is TRBV12-3 or TRBV12-4, the J call TRBJ1-1, with a possible D match to TRBD1 (5 bases). Trimming removed 5 bases from V and 4 bases from J, with 14 bases in between. CDR3 length: 14 amino acids. This CDR3 reads CASSTRGGGTEAFF. Written as DNA, the CDR3 is TGTGCCAGCAGTACGAGGGGAGGAGGCACTGAAGCTTTCTTT.

This clonotype is categorized as medium-sized (0.01 to 0.1%). The chain links TRBV7-2 to TRBJ2-3; TRBD2 matches 11 bases. Germline assignment: CDR1 SGHTA and CDR2 FQGNSA. CDR3 length: 17 amino acids. V lost 5 bases and J lost 3; bases outside the gene matches: 10. In DNA form, the CDR3 reads TGTGCCAGCAGCCCAAGACTAGCGGGGCCAATTACAGATACGCAGTATTTT. Translation: CASSPRLAGPITDTQYF.

This clonotype came up many times. One end of the junction fails to match germline, which may point to a read error. This sequence joins TRBV27 and TRBJ2-1; D remains ambiguous. This CDR3 is 9 amino acids long. Germline-derived CDR1 and CDR2 are MNHEY and SMNVEV (reference sequence). In nucleotides, the CDR3 is TGTGCCAGCGGATTCACCCGAATCTTC. Translated, it gives CASGFTRIF.

This clonotype was counted ten times or more. This chain's CDR3 is CSARDPGFGYNEQFF. The CDR3 DNA is TGCAGTGCTAGAGACCCAGGTTTCGGCTACAATGAGCAGTTCTTC. The chain employs TRBV20-1 and TRBJ2-1; D remains unclear. Trimming cost V 0 bases and J 3 bases, with 12 bases left between them. The CDR3 spans 15 residues. CDR1 is DFQATT, CDR2 SNEGSKA, per germline (reference sequence).

Ten or more counts support this clonotype. This chain connects TRBV9 to TRBJ1-2; D is unclear. Trimming pared 0 bases from V and 3 bases from J, leaving 6 bases between. The length of the CDR3 is 13 residues. Germline-derived CDR1 and CDR2 are SGDLS and YYNGEE. CDR3 loop: CASSVDGDYGYTF. The CDR3 DNA is TGTGCCAGCAGCGTAGATGGGGACTATGGCTACACCTTC.

This clonotype was seen at least ten times. The chain uses TRBV12-3 or TRBV12-4 and TRBJ1-5; D ambiguous. The CDR3 runs to 15 residues. Trimming took 5 bases from V and 5 from J, leaving 16 bases between them. In nucleotides, the CDR3 is TGTGCCAGCAGTCCTCGCGCGAGGGTCGATCAGCCCCAGCATTTT. Translation: CASSPRARVDQPQHF.

Many counts were recorded for this clonotype. This sequence joins TRBV29-1 and TRBJ1-5; D perhaps matches TRBD1 (5 bases). From germline, CDR1 is SQVTM and CDR2 ANQGSEA. V dropped 7 bases and J dropped 4 bases, with 11 bases sitting between them. The CDR3 contains 12 residues. This chain's CDR3 is CSGGDRNQPQHF. The CDR3 bases are TGCAGCGGGGGGGATCGGAATCAGCCCCAGCATTTT.

This clonotype was seen at least ten times. This sequence joins TRBV7-6 and TRBJ1-2, with 7 bases that match TRBD1. With V trimmed by 1 base and J by 5 bases, 7 bases remained unmatched. Per the germline V gene, CDR1 is SGHVS and CDR2 is FNYEAQ. The CDR3 is 15 residues long. The CDR3 DNA is TGTGCCAGCAGCTTAGAGGGGGCAGGGCTTTATGGCTACACCTTC. It is translated as CASSLEGAGLYGYTF.

This clonotype was picked up many times. The chain has TRBV20-1 and TRBJ2-3, with 8 bases that match TRBD2. The trim removed 3 bases at V and 3 bases at J, leaving 8 bases unmatched. Germline-derived CDR1 and CDR2 are DFQATT and SNEGSKA (reference sequence). The CDR3 is 15 residues long. CDR3 amino acids: CSASPTGGTTDTQYF. For the CDR3, the DNA is TGCAGTGCTAGTCCGACGGGGGGGACGACAGATACGCAGTATTTT.

This clonotype was detected many times. This sequence joins TRBV7-2 and TRBJ2-5; D not resolved. Trimming took 2 bases from V and 1 from J, leaving 11 bases between them. From germline, CDR1 is SGHTA and CDR2 FQGNSA. CDR3 length: 15 amino acids. CDR3 in amino acids: CASSLNPATQETQYF. In nucleotides, the CDR3 is TGTGCCAGCAGCTTAAATCCGGCCACCCAAGAGACCCAGTACTTC.